This TCR beta chain was captured in a study of blood T cells in healthy people across ages. Trimming shortened V by 6 bases and J by 4 bases, and 15 bases separated the two germline ends. The CDR3 runs to 14 residues. Germline CDR1 SNHLY, CDR2 FYNNEI. Extraction yielded at least 5 micrograms of total RNA per sample. This clonotype was picked up a small number of times. What it binds is unknown. It was with a sample-barcoded 5' primer and a J-beta primer mix that a second PCR of roughly 7 to 12 cycles was run. The authors tagged each cDNA molecule using a template-switch adaptor with 12 random nucleotides. Via MiXCR, TCRdb re-called the 5' RACE reads, giving one row per CDR3 protein. The sample contains about 580,000 distinct CDR3 sequences, around 48% of which appear only once. Study-wide results and limits: More naive CD4+ cells and higher diversity were found in long-lived than in aged donors. Donor CMV status was unknown, possibly confounding expanded clonotype changes.

The material sequenced was blood. The clonotype comes from a man older than 75 in good health. This chain joins TRBV2 and TRBJ1-1; D unclear. CDR3 coding DNA: TGTGCCAGCAGACAGACCTTGTTGAGCACTGAAGCTTTCTTT. Its translation is CASRQTLLSTEAFF.